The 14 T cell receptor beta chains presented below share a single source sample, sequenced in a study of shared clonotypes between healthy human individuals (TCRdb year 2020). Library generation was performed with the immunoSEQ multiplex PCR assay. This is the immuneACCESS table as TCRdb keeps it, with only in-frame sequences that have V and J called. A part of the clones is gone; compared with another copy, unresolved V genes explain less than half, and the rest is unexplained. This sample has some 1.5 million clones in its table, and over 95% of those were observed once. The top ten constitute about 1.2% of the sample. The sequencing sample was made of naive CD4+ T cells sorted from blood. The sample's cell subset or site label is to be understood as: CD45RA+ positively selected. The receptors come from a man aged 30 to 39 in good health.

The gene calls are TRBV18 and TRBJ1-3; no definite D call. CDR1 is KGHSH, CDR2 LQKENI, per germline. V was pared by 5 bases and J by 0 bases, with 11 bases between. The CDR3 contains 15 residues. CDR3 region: CASSETWGSGNTIYF. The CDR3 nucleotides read TGTGCCAGCTCAGAGACATGGGGCTCTGGAAACACCATATATTTT.

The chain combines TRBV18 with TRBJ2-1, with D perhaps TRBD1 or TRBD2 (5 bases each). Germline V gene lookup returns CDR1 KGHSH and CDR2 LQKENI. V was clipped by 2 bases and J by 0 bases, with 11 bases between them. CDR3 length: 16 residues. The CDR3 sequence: CASSPNWGSSYNEQFF. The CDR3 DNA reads TGTGCCAGCTCACCAAACTGGGGGAGCTCCTACAATGAGCAGTTCTTC. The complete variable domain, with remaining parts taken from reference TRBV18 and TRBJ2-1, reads NAGVMQNPRHLVRRRGQEARLRCSPMKGHSHVYWYRQLPEEGLKFMVYLQKENIIDESGMPKERFSAEFPKEGPSILRIQQVVRGDSAAYFCASSPNWGSSYNEQFFGPGTRLTVL.

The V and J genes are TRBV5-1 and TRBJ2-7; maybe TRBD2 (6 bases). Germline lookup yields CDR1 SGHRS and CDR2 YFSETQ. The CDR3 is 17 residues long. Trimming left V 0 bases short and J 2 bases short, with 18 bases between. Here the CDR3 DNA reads TGCGCCAGCAGCTTGGTTTCCGCGGGGAGTGGCCCCTACGAGCAGTACTTC. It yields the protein CASSLVSAGSGPYEQYF. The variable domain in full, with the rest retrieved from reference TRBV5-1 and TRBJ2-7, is KAGVTQTPRYLIKTRGQQVTLSCSPISGHRSVSWYQQTPGQGLQFLFEYFSETQRNKGNFPGRFSGRQFSNSRSEMNVSTLELGDSALYLCASSLVSAGSGPYEQYFGPGTRLTVT.

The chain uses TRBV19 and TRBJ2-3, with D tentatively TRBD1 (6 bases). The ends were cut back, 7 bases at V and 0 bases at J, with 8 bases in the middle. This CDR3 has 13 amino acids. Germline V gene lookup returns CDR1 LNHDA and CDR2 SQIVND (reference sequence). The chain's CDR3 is CASTQGSTDTQYF. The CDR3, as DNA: TGTGCCAGTACCCAGGGGAGCACAGATACGCAGTATTTT. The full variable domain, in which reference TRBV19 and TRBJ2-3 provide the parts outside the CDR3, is DGGITQSPKYLFRKEGQNVTLSCEQNLNHDAMYWYRQDPGQGLRLIYYSQIVNDFQKGDIAEGYSVSREKKESFPLTVTSAQKNPTAFYLCASTQGSTDTQYFGPGTRLTVL.

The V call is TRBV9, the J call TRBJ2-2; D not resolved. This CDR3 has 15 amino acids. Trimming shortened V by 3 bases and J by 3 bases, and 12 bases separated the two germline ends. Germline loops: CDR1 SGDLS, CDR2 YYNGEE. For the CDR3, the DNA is TGTGCCAGCAGCGCCAAGGGATCTGACACCGGGGAGCTGTTTTTT. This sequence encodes CASSAKGSDTGELFF.

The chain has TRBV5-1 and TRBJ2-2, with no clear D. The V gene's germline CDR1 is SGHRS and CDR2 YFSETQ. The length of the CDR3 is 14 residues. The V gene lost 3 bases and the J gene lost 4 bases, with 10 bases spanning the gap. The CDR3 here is CASSWIRATGELFF. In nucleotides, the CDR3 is TGCGCCAGCAGCTGGATACGGGCCACCGGGGAGCTGTTTTTT.

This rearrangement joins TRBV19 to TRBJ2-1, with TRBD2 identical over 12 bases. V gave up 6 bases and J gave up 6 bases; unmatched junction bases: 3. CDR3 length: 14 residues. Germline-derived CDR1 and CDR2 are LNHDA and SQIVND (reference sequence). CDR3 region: CASRKLAGGNEQFF. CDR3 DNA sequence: TGTGCCAGTAGGAAACTAGCGGGAGGCAATGAGCAGTTCTTC.

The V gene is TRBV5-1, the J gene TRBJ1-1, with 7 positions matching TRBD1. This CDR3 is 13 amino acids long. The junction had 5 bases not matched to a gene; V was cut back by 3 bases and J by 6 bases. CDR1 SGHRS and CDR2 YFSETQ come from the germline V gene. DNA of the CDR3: TGCGCCAGCAGCTCACAGGGGACCGCTGAAGCTTTCTTT. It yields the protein CASSSQGTAEAFF.

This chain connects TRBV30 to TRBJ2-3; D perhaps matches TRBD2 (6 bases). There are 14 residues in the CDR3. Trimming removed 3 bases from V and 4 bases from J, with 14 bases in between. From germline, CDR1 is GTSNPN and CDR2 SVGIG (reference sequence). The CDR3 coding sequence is TGTGCCTGGAGATCGGGAGATTGGGCAGATACGCAGTATTTT. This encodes CAWRSGDWADTQYF.

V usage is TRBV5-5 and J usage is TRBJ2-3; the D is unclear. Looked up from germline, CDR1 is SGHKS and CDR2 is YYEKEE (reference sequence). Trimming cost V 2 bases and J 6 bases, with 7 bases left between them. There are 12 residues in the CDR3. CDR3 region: CASSLARDTQYF. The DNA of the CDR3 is TGTGCCAGCAGCTTAGCTAGGGATACGCAGTATTTT.

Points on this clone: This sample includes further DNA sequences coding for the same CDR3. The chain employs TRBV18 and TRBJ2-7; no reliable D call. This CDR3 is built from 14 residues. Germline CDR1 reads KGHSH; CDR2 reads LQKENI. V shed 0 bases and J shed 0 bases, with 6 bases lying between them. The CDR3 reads CASSPPSSSYEQYF. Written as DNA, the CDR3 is TGTGCCAGCTCACCACCGTCCAGCTCCTACGAGCAGTACTTC.

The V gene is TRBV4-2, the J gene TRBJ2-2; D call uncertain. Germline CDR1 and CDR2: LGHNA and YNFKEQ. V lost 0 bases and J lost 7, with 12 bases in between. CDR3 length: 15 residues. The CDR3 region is CASSQDSWYGGELFF. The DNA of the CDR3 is TGTGCCAGCAGCCAAGATAGTTGGTACGGCGGGGAGCTGTTTTTT.

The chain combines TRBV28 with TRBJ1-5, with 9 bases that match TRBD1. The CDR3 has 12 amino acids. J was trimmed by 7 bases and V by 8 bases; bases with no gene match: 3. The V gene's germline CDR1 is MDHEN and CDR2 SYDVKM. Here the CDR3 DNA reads TGTGCCAGCGGGACAGGGTACCAGCCCCAGCATTTT. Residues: CASGTGYQPQHF.

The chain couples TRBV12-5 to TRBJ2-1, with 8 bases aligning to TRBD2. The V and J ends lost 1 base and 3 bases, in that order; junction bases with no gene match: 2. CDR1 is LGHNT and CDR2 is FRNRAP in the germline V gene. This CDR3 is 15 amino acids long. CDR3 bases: TGTGCTAGTGGTTTGGGTAGCGGGGTCTACAATGAGCAGTTCTTC. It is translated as CASGLGSGVYNEQFF.